This is a list of T cell receptor beta chains from one sample in a study of radiotherapy plus CTLA-4 blockade in lung cancer. The data were produced by immunoSEQ multiplex PCR, yet TCRdb's version contains in-frame clones alone and is incomplete. The repertoire holds about 80,000 clones, with approximately 84% as singletons. Specimen: peripheral blood, collected from a patient treated with radiotherapy plus ipilimumab. The receptors come from a human donor with non-small cell lung cancer who had stable disease on radiotherapy plus ipilimumab. Each CDR3 is given with its conserved first and last residue. Fields, in order: J gene, V gene, CDR3 protein.

TRBJ1-6 | TRBV5-1 | CASSLEARSNSPLHF
TRBJ1-2 | TRBV2 | CASSLTGTDASGYTF
TRBJ1-5 | TRBV7-2 | CASAASQGAQPQHF
TRBJ2-3 | TRBV5-1 | CASSPTGTDTQYF
TRBJ1-6 | TRBV2 | CASSETFNSPLHF
TRBJ1-4 | TRBV30 | CAWSSGGEEKLFF
TRBJ2-1 | TRBV11-2 | CASSSGLAGYNEQFF
TRBJ2-6 | TRBV7-9 | CAVPVGGSSGANVLTF
TRBJ2-7 | TRBV5-4 | CASSLQGYEQYF
TRBJ2-1 | TRBV7-8 | CASSLWGSEQFF
TRBJ2-5 | TRBV19 | CASSRGNQETQYF
TRBJ1-5 | TRBV6-6 | CASTGGQLNQPQHF
TRBJ1-2 | TRBV5-1 | CASSPGATGGYGYTF